These T cell receptor beta chains were read from a single sample in a study of blood T cell repertoires in COVID-19. Clones were sequenced by immunoSEQ multiplex PCR, and TCRdb holds only the in-frame ones, with some missing. Of around 68,000 clones listed, around 90% are singletons. Sequencing was carried out using peripheral blood. These receptors were obtained from a human donor in a cohort sampled during active COVID-19. Both conserved end residues are part of each CDR3. The D gene is left open where the match is weak. Only some rows state a clone size, as once, few, many or a class for expanded clones.

d_call	v_call	cdr3_length	clone_size	j_call	cdr3_nt	cdr3_aa
NA	TRBV7-9	12	NA	TRBJ2-5	TGTGCCAGCAGCTCGTACCAAGAGACCCAGTACTTC	CASSSYQETQYF
NA	TRBV6-5	16	NA	TRBJ2-6	TGTGCCAGCAGTTACTTGGGGGGCTCTGGGGCCAACGTCCTGACTTTC	CASSYLGGSGANVLTF
NA	TRBV30	17	once	TRBJ2-5	TGTGCCTGGAGTGCCCCCTTGCAAGCCGGGGACATAAGGACCCAGTACTTC	CAWSAPLQAGDIRTQYF
NA	TRBV6-2/TRBV6-3	13	few	TRBJ1-2	TGTGCCAGCAGCCTCGGACAGATCTATGGCTACACCTTC	CASSLGQIYGYTF
TRBD2	TRBV7-8	18	NA	TRBJ2-1	TGTGCCAGCAGCTCCCCTACTAGCGGGGGTATCTCCTACAATGAGCAGTTCTTC	CASSSPTSGGISYNEQFF
TRBD1	TRBV7-2	16	once	TRBJ2-1	TGTGCCAGCAGCTTAGCGCAGGGACAGGGGGTAAATGAGCAGTTCTTC	CASSLAQGQGVNEQFF
TRBD1	TRBV19	16	NA	TRBJ2-7	TGTGCCAGTAGTAGGACAGGGGCTTTTTCCTCCTACGAGCAGTACTTC	CASSRTGAFSSYEQYF
TRBD1	TRBV7-9	14	NA	TRBJ2-7	TGTGCCAGCAGCTTTGGGGACAGGGCCTACGAGCAGTACTTC	CASSFGDRAYEQYF
TRBD1	TRBV5-8	16	NA	TRBJ1-5	TGTGCCAGCAGCCTCCTCGACAGGGGATGGAGCAAGCCCCAGCATTTT	CASSLLDRGWSKPQHF
NA	TRBV19	13	NA	TRBJ1-1	TGTGCCAGTAGGGGCAGCCTGAACACTGAAGCTTTCTTT	CASRGSLNTEAFF
TRBD1	TRBV7-8	15	NA	TRBJ2-7	TGTGCCAGCAGATTAAGACGGGACAGGTTATACGAGCAGTACTTC	CASRLRRDRLYEQYF
TRBD1	TRBV30	14	NA	TRBJ1-1	TGTGCCTGGAGTCGGACAGGGGCGATGGGGGAAGCTTTCTTT	CAWSRTGAMGEAFF
TRBD1	TRBV27	14	NA	TRBJ2-1	TGTGCCAGCAGTTTAGCCCCCGACAGGGGCCCGCAGTTCTTC	CASSLAPDRGPQFF
NA	TRBV28	13	NA	TRBJ1-5	TGTGCCAGCAGTTTCGGTTCAGGGCAGCCCCAGCATTTT	CASSFGSGQPQHF
NA	TRBV13	14	NA	TRBJ1-3	TGTGCCAGCAGCTTAGCCTACTCTGGAAACACCATATATTTT	CASSLAYSGNTIYF
NA	TRBV14	14	NA	TRBJ2-2	TGTGCCAGCAGAACGACAGGCCTCACCGGGGAGCTGTTTTTT	CASRTTGLTGELFF
TRBD1	TRBV7-2	15	NA	TRBJ1-2	TGTGCCAGCAGCTTAGACACAGGGGAGTCCTATGGCTACACCTTC	CASSLDTGESYGYTF
NA	TRBV21-1	17	NA	TRBJ1-1	TGTGCCAGCAGCTCCAGGGTTATTGGAGGGCAGGACACTGAAGCTTTCTTT	CASSSRVIGGQDTEAFF
NA	TRBV6-5	14	NA	TRBJ1-5	TGTGCCAGCAGTTACTCACAGGGTGGTCAGCCCCAGCATTTT	CASSYSQGGQPQHF
TRBD2	TRBV6-2/TRBV6-3	17	NA	TRBJ2-7	TGTGCCAGCAGTCCGTCAAATAGCGGGAAGGGGTCCTACGAGCAGTACTTC	CASSPSNSGKGSYEQYF
TRBD2	TRBV7-2	13	NA	TRBJ2-2	TGTGCCAGCAGCTGGCGGGGGACCGGGGAGCTGTTTTTT	CASSWRGTGELFF
TRBD1	TRBV5-1	16	NA	TRBJ1-4	TGCGCCAGCAGCTTGGGACAGGGGGCCCCTAATGAAAAACTGTTTTTT	CASSLGQGAPNEKLFF
NA	TRBV28	12	NA	TRBJ1-6	TGTGCCACTCGACAGAACAATTCACCCCTCCACTTT	CATRQNNSPLHF
NA	TRBV7-9	14	NA	TRBJ1-2	TGTGCCAGCAGCAATCCGACCCCCAGGGCAGGCTACACCTTC	CASSNPTPRAGYTF
TRBD1	TRBV29-1	13	once	TRBJ1-1	TGCAGCGTGAGACAGGGCCTTAACACTGAAGCTTTCTTT	CSVRQGLNTEAFF
NA	TRBV7-9	17	once	TRBJ2-1	TGTGCCAGCAGCTTTTTCGCGGCTAGCGTTTACGACAATGAGCAGTTCTTC	CASSFFAASVYDNEQFF
TRBD2	TRBV5-4	15	NA	TRBJ2-1	TGTGCCAGCAGCCAACGACTAGCGGGAGGGGGTGAGCAGTTCTTC	CASSQRLAGGGEQFF
NA	TRBV7-3	19	NA	TRBJ2-2	TGTGCCAGCAGCCCGCCCCCCGTCTCTTTATCGGGAGCATCCGGGGAGCTGTTTTTT	CASSPPPVSLSGASGELFF
TRBD1	TRBV6-4	15	NA	TRBJ1-2	TGTGCCAGCAGTCGGGACAGCGTTTCTAACTATGGCTACACCTTC	CASSRDSVSNYGYTF
NA	TRBV30	15	NA	TRBJ2-3	TGTGCCTGGAGTGTACAGGTAGGGAGGACAGATACGCAGTATTTT	CAWSVQVGRTDTQYF
NA	TRBV9	14	NA	TRBJ1-1	TGTGCCAGCAGCGCCATCGACAGGAACACTGAAGCTTTCTTT	CASSAIDRNTEAFF
TRBD1	TRBV5-1	14	NA	TRBJ1-1	TGCGCCAGCAGCAGGGGGACAGGGGCGAATGAAGCTTTCTTT	CASSRGTGANEAFF
TRBD1	TRBV7-9	14	NA	TRBJ1-6	TGTGCCAGCAGCCAGACAGGGACTAATTCACCCCTCCACTTT	CASSQTGTNSPLHF
NA	TRBV6-5	13	NA	TRBJ1-1	TGTGCCAGCAAGAGATTGGAGGGCACTGAAGCTTTCTTT	CASKRLEGTEAFF
NA	TRBV19	15	NA	TRBJ1-5	TGTGCCAGTAGTGTACGGACAGATAGCAATCAGCCCCAGCATTTT	CASSVRTDSNQPQHF
TRBD2	TRBV9	18	NA	TRBJ2-3	TGTGCCAGCAGCGCTCCCATCAGCGGGGGCCCCCCCACAGATACGCAGTATTTT	CASSAPISGGPPTDTQYF
TRBD1	TRBV6-5	11	NA	TRBJ2-4	TGTGCCAGCCGGACAGGGAACATTCAGTACTTC	CASRTGNIQYF
NA	TRBV30	15	NA	TRBJ2-2	TGTGCCTGGACTAAATTGACAGGACACACCGGGGAGCTGTTTTTT	CAWTKLTGHTGELFF
NA	TRBV28	14	NA	TRBJ2-3	TGTGCCAGCAGTTCGAAGGGGGGGCAAGATACGCAGTATTTT	CASSSKGGQDTQYF
TRBD2	TRBV5-6	17	NA	TRBJ2-1	TGTGCCAGCAGCACCCGACTAGCGGGGAGCTCCTACAATGAGCAGTTCTTC	CASSTRLAGSSYNEQFF
NA	TRBV3-1/TRBV3-2	16	NA	TRBJ1-2	TGTGCCAGCAGCCCACCGGGAGGCCTAGCTAACTATGGCTACACCTTC	CASSPPGGLANYGYTF
NA	TRBV13	13	NA	TRBJ2-7	TGTGCCAGCAGCCGACTAGAGGGTTGGGAGCAGTACTTC	CASSRLEGWEQYF
TRBD2	TRBV7-2	16	NA	TRBJ2-7	TGTGCCAGCAGCTTAGTCGCCGGGACTAGGACCTACGAGCAGTACTTC	CASSLVAGTRTYEQYF
TRBD1	TRBV5-4	16	NA	TRBJ1-1	TGTGCCAGCAGCTTGGCCCCGGGACAGGGGAACACTGAAGCTTTCTTT	CASSLAPGQGNTEAFF
TRBD1	TRBV3-1/TRBV3-2	16	once	TRBJ1-1	TGTGCCAGCAGCCAAACACCTGGGACAGGGAACACTGAAGCTTTCTTT	CASSQTPGTGNTEAFF
NA	TRBV7-2	15	NA	TRBJ1-6	TGTGCCAGCAGCTTATTAGGAGGGGATCGCTCACCCCTCCACTTT	CASSLLGGDRSPLHF
NA	TRBV6-2/TRBV6-3	17	NA	TRBJ2-7	TGTGCCAGCAGCCCCCTCAGCCAGGCCACTAGGAACTACGAGCAGTACTTC	CASSPLSQATRNYEQYF
NA	TRBV5-1	13	NA	TRBJ1-5	TGCGCCAGCAGTCAGGGTGTCAATCAGCCCCAGCATTTT	CASSQGVNQPQHF
NA	TRBV5-8	14	NA	TRBJ2-5	TGTGCCAGCAGCTTGGGTGGCAGGGTCGAGACCCAGTACTTC	CASSLGGRVETQYF
TRBD2	TRBV4-2	16	NA	TRBJ2-3	TGTGCCAGCAGCCGAGGACTAGCGGGAGGACCAGATACGCAGTATTTT	CASSRGLAGGPDTQYF
NA	TRBV2	13	NA	TRBJ1-5	TGTGCCAGCACTGGCAATAGCAATCAGCCCCAGCATTTT	CASTGNSNQPQHF
NA	TRBV5-4	14	NA	TRBJ1-1	TGTGCCAGCAGCTTGACAGGGAGGAACACTGAAGCTTTCTTT	CASSLTGRNTEAFF